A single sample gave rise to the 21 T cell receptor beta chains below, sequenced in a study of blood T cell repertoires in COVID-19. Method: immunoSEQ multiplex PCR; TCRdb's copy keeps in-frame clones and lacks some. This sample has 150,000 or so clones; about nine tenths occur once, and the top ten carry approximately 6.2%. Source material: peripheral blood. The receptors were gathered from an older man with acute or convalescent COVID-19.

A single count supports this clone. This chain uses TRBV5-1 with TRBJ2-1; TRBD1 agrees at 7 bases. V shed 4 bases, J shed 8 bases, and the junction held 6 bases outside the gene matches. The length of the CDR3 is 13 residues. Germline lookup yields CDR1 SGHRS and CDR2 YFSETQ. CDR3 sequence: CASSRGRFDEQFF. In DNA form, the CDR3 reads TGCGCCAGCAGCAGGGGGCGGTTCGATGAGCAGTTCTTC.

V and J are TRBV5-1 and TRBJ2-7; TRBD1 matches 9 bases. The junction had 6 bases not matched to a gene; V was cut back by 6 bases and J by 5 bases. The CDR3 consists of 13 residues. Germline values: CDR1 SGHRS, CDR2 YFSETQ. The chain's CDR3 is CASKQQGAHEQYF. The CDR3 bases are TGCGCCAGCAAACAACAGGGGGCACACGAGCAGTACTTC.

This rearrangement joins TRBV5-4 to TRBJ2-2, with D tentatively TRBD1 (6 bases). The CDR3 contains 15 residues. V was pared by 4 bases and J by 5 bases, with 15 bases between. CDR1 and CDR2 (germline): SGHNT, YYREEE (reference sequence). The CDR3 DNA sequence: TGTGCCAGCAGCCCCGGACAGCAAATGACCGGGGAGCTGTTTTTT. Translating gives CASSPGQQMTGELFF.

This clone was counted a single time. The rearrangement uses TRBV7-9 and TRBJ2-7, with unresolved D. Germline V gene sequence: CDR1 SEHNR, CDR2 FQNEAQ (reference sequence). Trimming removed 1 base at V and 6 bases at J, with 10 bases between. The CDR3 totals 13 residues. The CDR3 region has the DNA TGTGCCAGCAGCTTAGGGTTGACTTCCGAGCAGTACTTC. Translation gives CASSLGLTSEQYF.

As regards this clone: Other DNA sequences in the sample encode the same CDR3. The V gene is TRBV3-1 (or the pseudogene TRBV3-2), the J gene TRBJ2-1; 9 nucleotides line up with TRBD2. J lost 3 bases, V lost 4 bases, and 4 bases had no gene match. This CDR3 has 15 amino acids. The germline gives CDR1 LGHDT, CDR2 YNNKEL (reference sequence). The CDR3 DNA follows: TGTGCCAGCAGCCTGCGGGGGGGTCTCTACAATGAGCAGTTCTTC. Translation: CASSLRGGLYNEQFF.

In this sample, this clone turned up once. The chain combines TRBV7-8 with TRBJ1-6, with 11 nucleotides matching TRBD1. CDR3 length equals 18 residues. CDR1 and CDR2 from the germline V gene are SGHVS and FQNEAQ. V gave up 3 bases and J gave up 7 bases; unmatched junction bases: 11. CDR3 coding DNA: TGTGCCAGCAGCTTGGCCCCCGGGACAGGGGGAAGAAATTCACCCCTCCACTTT. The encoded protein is CASSLAPGTGGRNSPLHF.

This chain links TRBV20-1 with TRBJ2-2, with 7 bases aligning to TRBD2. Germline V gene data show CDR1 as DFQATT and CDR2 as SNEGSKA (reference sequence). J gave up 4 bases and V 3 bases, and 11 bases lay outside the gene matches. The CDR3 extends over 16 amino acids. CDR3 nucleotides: TGCAGTGCTAGTAGAGGGGAGGGCCAAACCACCGGGGAGCTGTTTTTT. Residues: CSASRGEGQTTGELFF.

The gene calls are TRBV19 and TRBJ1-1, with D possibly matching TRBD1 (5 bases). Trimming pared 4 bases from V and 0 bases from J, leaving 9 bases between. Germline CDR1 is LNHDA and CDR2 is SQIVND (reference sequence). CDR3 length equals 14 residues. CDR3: CASSRDSLNTEAFF. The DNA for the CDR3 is TGTGCCAGTAGTAGGGACTCATTGAACACTGAAGCTTTCTTT.

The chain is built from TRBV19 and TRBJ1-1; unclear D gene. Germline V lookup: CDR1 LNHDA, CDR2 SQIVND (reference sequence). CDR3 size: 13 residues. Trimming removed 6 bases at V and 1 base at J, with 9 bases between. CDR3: CASSDRGNTEAFF. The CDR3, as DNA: TGTGCCAGTAGCGACCGGGGGAACACTGAAGCTTTCTTT.

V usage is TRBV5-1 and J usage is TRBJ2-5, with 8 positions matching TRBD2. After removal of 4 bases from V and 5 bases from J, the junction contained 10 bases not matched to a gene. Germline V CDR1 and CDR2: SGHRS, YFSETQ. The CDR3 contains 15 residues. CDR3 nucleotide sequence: TGCGCCAGCAGCCCTCTTACTAGCGGCTTGGAGACCCAGTACTTC. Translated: CASSPLTSGLETQYF.

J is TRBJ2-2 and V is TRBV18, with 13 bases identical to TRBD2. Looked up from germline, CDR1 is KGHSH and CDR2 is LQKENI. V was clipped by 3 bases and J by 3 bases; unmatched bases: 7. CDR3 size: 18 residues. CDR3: CASSPLGLAGVDTGELFF. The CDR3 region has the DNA TGTGCCAGCTCACCTCTCGGACTAGCGGGGGTCGACACCGGGGAGCTGTTTTTT.

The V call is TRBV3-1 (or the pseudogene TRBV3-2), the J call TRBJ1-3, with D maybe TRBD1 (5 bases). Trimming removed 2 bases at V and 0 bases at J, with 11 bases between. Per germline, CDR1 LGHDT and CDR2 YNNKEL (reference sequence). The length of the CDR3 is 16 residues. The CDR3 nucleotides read TGTGCCAGCAGCCAACGGGCCAGGGTCTCTGGAAACACCATATATTTT. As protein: CASSQRARVSGNTIYF.

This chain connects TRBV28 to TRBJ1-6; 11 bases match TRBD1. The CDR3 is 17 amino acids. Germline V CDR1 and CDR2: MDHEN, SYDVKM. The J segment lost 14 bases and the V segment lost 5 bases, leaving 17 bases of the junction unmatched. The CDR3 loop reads CASSPMPGTGGRMALHF. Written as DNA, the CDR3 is TGTGCCAGCAGTCCAATGCCCGGGACAGGGGGGCGAATGGCCCTCCACTTT.

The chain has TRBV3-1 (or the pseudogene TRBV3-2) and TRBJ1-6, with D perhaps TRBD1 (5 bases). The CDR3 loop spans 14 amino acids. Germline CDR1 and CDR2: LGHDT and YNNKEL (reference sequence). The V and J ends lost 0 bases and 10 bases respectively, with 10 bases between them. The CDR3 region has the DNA TGTGCCAGCAGCCAAGACGGCGGGGGGTCACCCCTCCACTTT. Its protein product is CASSQDGGGSPLHF.

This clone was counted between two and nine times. CDR3 region: CSASSPTGDNSPLHF. In nucleotides, the CDR3 is TGCAGTGCTAGTTCTCCGACAGGCGACAATTCACCCCTCCACTTT. The chain employs TRBV20-1 and TRBJ1-6; the D gene is possibly TRBD1 (6 bases). The CDR3 runs to 15 residues. V was pared by 3 bases and J by 7 bases, with 16 bases between. Germline values: CDR1 DFQATT, CDR2 SNEGSKA (reference sequence).

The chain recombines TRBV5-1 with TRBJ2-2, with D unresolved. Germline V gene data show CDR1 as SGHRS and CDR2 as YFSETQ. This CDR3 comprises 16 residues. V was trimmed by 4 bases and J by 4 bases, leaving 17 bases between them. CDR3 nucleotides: TGCGCCAGCAGCCTGACGACTCTAGTTGGCACCGGGGAGCTGTTTTTT. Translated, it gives CASSLTTLVGTGELFF.

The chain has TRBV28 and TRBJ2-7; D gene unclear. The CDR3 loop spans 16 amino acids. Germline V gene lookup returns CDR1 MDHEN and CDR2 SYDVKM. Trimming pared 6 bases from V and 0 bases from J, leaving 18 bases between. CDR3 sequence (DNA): TGTGCCAGCAGCCATCTTAGACTGCGGAGCTCCTACGAGCAGTACTTC. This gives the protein CASSHLRLRSSYEQYF.

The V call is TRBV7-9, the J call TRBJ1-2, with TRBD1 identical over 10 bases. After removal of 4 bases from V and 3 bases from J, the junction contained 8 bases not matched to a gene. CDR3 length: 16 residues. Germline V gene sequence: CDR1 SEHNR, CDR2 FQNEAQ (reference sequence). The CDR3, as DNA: TGTGCCAGCAGCTCTCCCGGACAGGGGGATCACTATGGCTACACCTTC. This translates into CASSSPGQGDHYGYTF.

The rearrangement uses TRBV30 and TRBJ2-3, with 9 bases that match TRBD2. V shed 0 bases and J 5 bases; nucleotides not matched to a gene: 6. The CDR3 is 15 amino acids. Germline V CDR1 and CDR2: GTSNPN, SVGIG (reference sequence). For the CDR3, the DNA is TGTGCCTGGAGTGTAGTAGCGGGGGTGGGAGATACGCAGTATTTT. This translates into CAWSVVAGVGDTQYF.

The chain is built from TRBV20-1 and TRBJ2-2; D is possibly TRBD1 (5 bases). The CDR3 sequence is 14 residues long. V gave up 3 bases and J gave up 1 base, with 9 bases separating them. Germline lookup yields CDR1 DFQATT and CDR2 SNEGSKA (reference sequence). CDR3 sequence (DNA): TGCAGTGCTAGTTATCAGGGGAACACCGGGGAGCTGTTTTTT. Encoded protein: CSASYQGNTGELFF.

The CDR3 DNA is TGTGCCAGCAGTTACTCGGGAGTGACGGGGGAAAAACTGTTTTTT. Translated: CASSYSGVTGEKLFF. The genes are TRBV6-5 and TRBJ1-4, with no clear D. V lost 0 bases to trimming and J lost 8 bases, with 13 bases between them. Germline V gives CDR1 MNHEY, CDR2 SVGAGI. The CDR3 extends over 15 amino acids.